The TCR beta chain described here comes from a study of blood T cell repertoires in COVID-19. The wider study: The United States, Italy and Spain supplied acute and convalescent COVID-19 samples.

The CDR3 length is 14 residues. Per germline, CDR1 MNHEY and CDR2 SMNVEV (reference sequence). V lost 6 bases to trimming and J lost 3 bases, with 14 bases between them. Original processing methods: Reference gene primer amplification gave estimated nucleated cell counts. Method: immunoSEQ multiplex PCR; TCRdb's copy keeps in-frame clones and lacks some. The DNA was the basis for D and trimming; V, J and clone size are from that table. The table includes 200,000 to 250,000 clones, approximately 90% detected once. The V and J genes are TRBV27 and TRBJ1-1, with D unclear. This receptor was taken from a man in his fifties or sixties with COVID-19, enrolled during active disease. What was sequenced was peripheral blood. The CDR3 loop is CASRYSRRDTEAFF. The DNA for the CDR3 is TGTGCCAGCAGATACAGCCGGAGGGACACTGAAGCTTTCTTT.